The sequence of this T cell receptor beta chain was determined in a study of blood T cell repertoires in COVID-19. Germline V gives CDR1 LNHDA, CDR2 SQIVND (reference sequence). The CDR3 sequence is 18 residues long. V trimming: 8 bases; J trimming: 2 bases; junction bases outside the gene matches: 18. Original methodology: Counts of nucleated cells, estimated from reference gene primer amplification, were obtained. Assay: immunoSEQ multiplex PCR; the TCRdb copy retains only in-frame clones and omits some. V, J and clone size reflect that table, while D and trimming were determined from the DNA. The sample records hundreds of thousands of clones, roughly nine tenths being singletons.

The TCR sequence derives from a man in his fifties or sixties who had recovered from COVID-19. This rearrangement joins TRBV19 to TRBJ1-5, with TRBD1 matching over 7 bases. The specimen was peripheral blood. The CDR3 reads CASLAGRQGSSRNQPQHF. The CDR3 region has the DNA TGTGCCAGTCTCGCTGGGAGACAGGGCAGTTCGCGCAATCAGCCCCAGCATTTT.